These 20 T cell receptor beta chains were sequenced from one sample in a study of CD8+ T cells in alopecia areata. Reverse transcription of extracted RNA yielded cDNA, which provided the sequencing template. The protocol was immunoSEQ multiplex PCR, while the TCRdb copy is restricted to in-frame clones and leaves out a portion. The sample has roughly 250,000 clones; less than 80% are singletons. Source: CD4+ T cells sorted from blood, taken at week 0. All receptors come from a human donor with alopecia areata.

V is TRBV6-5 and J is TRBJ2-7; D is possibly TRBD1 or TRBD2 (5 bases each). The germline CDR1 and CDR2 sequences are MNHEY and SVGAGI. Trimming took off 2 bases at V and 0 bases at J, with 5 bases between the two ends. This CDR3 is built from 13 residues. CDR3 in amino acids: CASSYGGSYEQYF. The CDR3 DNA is TGTGCCAGCAGTTACGGGGGCTCCTACGAGCAGTACTTC.

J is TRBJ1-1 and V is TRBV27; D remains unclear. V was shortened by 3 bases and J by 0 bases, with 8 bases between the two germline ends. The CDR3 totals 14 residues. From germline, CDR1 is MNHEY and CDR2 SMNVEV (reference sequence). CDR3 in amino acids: CASSFLGMNTEAFF. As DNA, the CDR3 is TGTGCCAGCAGTTTTCTGGGTATGAACACTGAAGCTTTCTTT.

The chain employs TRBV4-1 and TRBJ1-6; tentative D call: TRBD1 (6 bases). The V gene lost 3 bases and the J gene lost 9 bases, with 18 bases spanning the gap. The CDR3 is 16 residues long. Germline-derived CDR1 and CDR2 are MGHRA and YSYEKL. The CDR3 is CASSQVGGRGSSPLHF. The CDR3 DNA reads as TGCGCCAGCAGCCAGGTAGGGGGGCGCGGTAGTTCACCCCTCCACTTT.

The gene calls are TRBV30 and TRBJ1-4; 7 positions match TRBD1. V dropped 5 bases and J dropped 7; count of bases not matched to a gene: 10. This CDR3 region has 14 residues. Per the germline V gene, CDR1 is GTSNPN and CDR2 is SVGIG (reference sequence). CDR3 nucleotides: TGTGCCTGGGAAAACAGGGGTCGCGGTGAAAAACTGTTTTTT. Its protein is CAWENRGRGEKLFF.

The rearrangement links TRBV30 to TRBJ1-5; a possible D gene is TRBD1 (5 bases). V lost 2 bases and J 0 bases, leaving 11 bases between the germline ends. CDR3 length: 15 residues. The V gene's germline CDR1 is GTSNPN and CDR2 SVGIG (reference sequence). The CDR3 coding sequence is TGTGCCTGGAGTACCGGGACGTTTAGCAATCAGCCCCAGCATTTT. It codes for CAWSTGTFSNQPQHF.

CDR3 nucleotides: TGTGCCAGCAGCCAGAACTCCGTAGCCAAAAACATTCAGTACTTC. As protein: CASSQNSVAKNIQYF. V and J are TRBV4-2 and TRBJ2-4, with D unclear. The ends were cut back, 3 bases at V and 0 bases at J, with 9 bases in the middle. The CDR3 has 15 residues. Germline CDR1 and CDR2: LGHNA and YNFKEQ.

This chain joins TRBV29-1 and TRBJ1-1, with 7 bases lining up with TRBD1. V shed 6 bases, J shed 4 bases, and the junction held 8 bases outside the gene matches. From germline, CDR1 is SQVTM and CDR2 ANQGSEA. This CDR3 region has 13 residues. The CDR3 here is CSVGQRVSTEAFF. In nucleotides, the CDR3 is TGCAGCGTGGGACAGAGGGTGAGCACTGAAGCTTTCTTT. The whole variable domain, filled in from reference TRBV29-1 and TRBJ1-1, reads SAVISQKPSRDICQRGTSLTIQCQVDSQVTMMFWYRQQPGQSLTLIATANQGSEATYESGFVIDKFPISRPNLTFSTLTVSNMSPEDSSIYLCSVGQRVSTEAFFGQGTRLTVV.

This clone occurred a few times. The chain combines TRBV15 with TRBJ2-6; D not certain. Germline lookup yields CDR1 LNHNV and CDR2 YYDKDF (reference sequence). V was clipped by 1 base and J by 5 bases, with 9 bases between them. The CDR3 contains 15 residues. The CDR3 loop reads CATSRGFGRANVLTF. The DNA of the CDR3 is TGTGCCACCAGCAGAGGGTTTGGGAGGGCCAACGTCCTGACTTTC.

CDR3 bases: TGCGCCAGCAGCACCTCCAGGGTATCCGGCTACACCTTC. It yields the protein CASSTSRVSGYTF. The V and J genes are TRBV5-1 and TRBJ1-2; tentative D call: TRBD1 (5 bases). Trimming removed 4 bases from V and 8 bases from J, with 15 bases in between. The CDR3 runs 13 residues. Germline-derived CDR1 and CDR2 are SGHRS and YFSETQ.

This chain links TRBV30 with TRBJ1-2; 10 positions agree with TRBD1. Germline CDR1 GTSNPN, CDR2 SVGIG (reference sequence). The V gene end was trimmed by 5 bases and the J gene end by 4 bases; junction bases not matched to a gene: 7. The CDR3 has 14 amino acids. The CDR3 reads CAWDRGLIGYGYTF. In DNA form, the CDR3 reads TGTGCCTGGGACAGGGGGCTCATAGGCTATGGCTACACCTTC.

The CDR3 sequence is CASSQRTGIGETQYF. The CDR3 nucleotides are TGTGCCAGCAGCCAACGGACAGGCATTGGGGAGACCCAGTACTTC. The rearrangement links TRBV13 to TRBJ2-5; 7 bases align to TRBD1. The CDR3 is 15 amino acids. Germline values: CDR1 PRHDT, CDR2 FYEKMQ (reference sequence). Trimming cost V 5 bases and J 5 bases; bases outside gene matches: 11.

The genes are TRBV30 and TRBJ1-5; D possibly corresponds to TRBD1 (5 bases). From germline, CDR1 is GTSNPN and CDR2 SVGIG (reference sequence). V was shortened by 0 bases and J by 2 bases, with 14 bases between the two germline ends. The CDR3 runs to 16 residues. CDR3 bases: TGTGCCTGGAGTGTACTAGGGACCGCGGGCAATCAGCCCCAGCATTTT. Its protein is CAWSVLGTAGNQPQHF.

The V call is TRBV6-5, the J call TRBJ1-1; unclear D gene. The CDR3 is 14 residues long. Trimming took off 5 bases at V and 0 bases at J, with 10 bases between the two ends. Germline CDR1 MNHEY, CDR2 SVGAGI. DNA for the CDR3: TGTGCCAGCAGTGAAGGGCTCATGAACACTGAAGCTTTCTTT. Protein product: CASSEGLMNTEAFF.

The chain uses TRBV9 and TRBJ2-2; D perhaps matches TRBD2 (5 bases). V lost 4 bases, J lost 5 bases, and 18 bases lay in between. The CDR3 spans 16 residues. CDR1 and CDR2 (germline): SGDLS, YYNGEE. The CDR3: CASSPGLLPLTGELFF. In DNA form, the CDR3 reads TGTGCCAGCAGCCCAGGACTCCTCCCTCTTACCGGGGAGCTGTTTTTT.

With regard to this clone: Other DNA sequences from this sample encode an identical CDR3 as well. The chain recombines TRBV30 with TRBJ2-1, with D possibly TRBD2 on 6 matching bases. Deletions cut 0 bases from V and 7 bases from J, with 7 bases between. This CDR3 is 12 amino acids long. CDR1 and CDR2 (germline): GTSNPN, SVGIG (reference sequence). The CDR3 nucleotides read TGTGCCTGGAGTGTAAGCGGGAATGAGCAGTTCTTC. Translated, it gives CAWSVSGNEQFF.

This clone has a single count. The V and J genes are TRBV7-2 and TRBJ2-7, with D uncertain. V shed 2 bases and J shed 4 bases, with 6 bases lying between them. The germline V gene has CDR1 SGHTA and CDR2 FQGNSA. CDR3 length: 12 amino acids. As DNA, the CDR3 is TGTGCCAGCAGCTTAATGCGGTACGAGCAGTACTTC. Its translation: CASSLMRYEQYF.

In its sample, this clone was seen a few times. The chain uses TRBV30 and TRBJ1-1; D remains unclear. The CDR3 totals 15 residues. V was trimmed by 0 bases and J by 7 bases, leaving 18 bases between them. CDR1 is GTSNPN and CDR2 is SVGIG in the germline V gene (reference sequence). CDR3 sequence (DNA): TGTGCCTGGAGTGTAAAGGGCGCAGGTAAAAATGAAGCTTTCTTT. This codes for CAWSVKGAGKNEAFF.

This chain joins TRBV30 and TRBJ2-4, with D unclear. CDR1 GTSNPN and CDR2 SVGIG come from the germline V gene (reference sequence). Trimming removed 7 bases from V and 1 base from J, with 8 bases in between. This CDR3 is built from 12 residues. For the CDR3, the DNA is TGTGCCTTCGAGTCGGCCAAAAACATTCAGTACTTC. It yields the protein CAFESAKNIQYF.

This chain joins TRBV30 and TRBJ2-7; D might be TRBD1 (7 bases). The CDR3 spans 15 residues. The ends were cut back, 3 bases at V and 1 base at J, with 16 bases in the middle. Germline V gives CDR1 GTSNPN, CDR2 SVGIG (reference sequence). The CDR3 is CAWRGRQGGSYEQYF. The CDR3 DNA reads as TGTGCCTGGAGGGGCCGGCAGGGGGGTTCCTACGAGCAGTACTTC.

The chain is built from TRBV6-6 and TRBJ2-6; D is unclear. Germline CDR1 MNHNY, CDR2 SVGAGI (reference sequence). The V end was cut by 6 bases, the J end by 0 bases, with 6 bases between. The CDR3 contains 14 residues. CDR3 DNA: TGTGCCAGCAGAATACCCTCTGGGGCCAACGTCCTGACTTTC. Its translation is CASRIPSGANVLTF.